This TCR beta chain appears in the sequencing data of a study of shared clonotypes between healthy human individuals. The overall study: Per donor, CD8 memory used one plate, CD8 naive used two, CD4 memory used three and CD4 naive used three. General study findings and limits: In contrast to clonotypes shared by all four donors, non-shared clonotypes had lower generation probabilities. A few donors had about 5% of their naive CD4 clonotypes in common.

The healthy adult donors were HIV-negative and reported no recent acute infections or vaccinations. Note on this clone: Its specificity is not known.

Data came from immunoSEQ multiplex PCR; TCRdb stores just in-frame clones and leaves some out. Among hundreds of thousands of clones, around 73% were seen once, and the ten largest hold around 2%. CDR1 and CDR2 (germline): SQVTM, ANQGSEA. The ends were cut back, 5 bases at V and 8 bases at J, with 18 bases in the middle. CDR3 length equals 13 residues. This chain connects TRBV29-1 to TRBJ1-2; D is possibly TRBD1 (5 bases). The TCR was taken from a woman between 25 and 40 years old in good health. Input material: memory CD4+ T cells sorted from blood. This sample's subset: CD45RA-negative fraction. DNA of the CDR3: TGCAGCGTTACCTGGGACGCCCGAGGGGGCTACACCTTC. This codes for CSVTWDARGGYTF.